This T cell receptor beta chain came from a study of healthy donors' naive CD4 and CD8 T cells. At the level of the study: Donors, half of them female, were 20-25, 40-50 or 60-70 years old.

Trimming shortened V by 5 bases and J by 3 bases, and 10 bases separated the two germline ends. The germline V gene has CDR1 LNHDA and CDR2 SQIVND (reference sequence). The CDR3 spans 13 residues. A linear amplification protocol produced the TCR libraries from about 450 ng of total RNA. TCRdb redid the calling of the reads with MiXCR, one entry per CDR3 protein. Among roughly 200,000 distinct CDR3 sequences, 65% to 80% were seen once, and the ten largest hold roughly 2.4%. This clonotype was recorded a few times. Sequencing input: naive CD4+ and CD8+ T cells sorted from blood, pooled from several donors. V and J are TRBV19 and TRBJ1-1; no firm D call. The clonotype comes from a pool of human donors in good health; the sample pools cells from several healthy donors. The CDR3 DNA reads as TGTGCCAGTAGTTTCGGGAGGGACACTGAAGCTTTCTTT. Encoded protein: CASSFGRDTEAFF.